A selection of T cell receptor beta chains follows, all from one sample in a study of blood T cell repertoires in COVID-19. Assay: immunoSEQ multiplex PCR; the TCRdb copy retains only in-frame clones and omits some. The sample lists around 150,000 clones, about 88% occurring once. The sample consisted of peripheral blood. The source is a man in his fifties or sixties with active or convalescent COVID-19. CDR3s include the opening cysteine and the closing phenylalanine or tryptophan. A D gene is named only where the DNA matches it firmly. The size entry is marked missing in some rows and otherwise reads once, few, many or a size class.

cdr3_nt | cdr3_aa | j_call | d_call | v_call | clone_size
TGCAGCGTGGGGACAGGGTATAGCAATCAGCCCCAGCATTTT | CSVGTGYSNQPQHF | TRBJ1-5 | TRBD1 | TRBV29-1 | NA
TGCAGTGCTAGTTACTTGGGGGGTGGCTACACCTTC | CSASYLGGGYTF | TRBJ1-2 | NA | TRBV20-1 | NA
TGTGCCAGTAGTTCTGTGACGGGAAGCACCCTCCACTTT | CASSSVTGSTLHF | TRBJ1-6 | NA | TRBV19 | few
TGTGCCAGCAGCTTAGGGGACAGGAGTTACAATGAGCAGTTCTTC | CASSLGDRSYNEQFF | TRBJ2-1 | TRBD1 | TRBV11-2 | NA
TGCGCCAGCAGCCAGGGCCAGAGCTCTGGGGCCAACGTCCTGACTTTC | CASSQGQSSGANVLTF | TRBJ2-6 | NA | TRBV10-2 | NA
TGTGCCAGCAGCCACGATTCCCTCCCGGTCGAAGCTTTCTTT | CASSHDSLPVEAFF | TRBJ1-1 | NA | TRBV3-1/TRBV3-2 | NA
TGTGCCAGCAGTTACTCGAGGGCGGTCAATTCACCCCTCCACTTT | CASSYSRAVNSPLHF | TRBJ1-6 | NA | TRBV6-5 | NA
TGTGCCAGCAGCCTTGGACTAGCGGACAGCACAGATACGCAGTATTTT | CASSLGLADSTDTQYF | TRBJ2-3 | TRBD2 | TRBV14 | once
TGTGCCAGCAGTCTACAGGGGCCGCGGCTCTCTGGAAACACCATATATTTT | CASSLQGPRLSGNTIYF | TRBJ1-3 | TRBD1 | TRBV28 | NA
TGTGCCAGTAGTATAGCGGGACAGGGAGGACCGTTCTTC | CASSIAGQGGPFF | TRBJ2-1 | TRBD1 | TRBV19 | once
TGTGCCAGCAGCTCGAGACAGGGTTTCTCTGGAAACACCATATATTTT | CASSSRQGFSGNTIYF | TRBJ1-3 | TRBD1 | TRBV9 | NA
TGTGCCAGCAGCGTAGGCGGACTAGCGAATGAGCAGTTCTTC | CASSVGGLANEQFF | TRBJ2-1 | TRBD2 | TRBV9 | once
TGCGCCAGCAGCTCAACCGGGACAGGGTATGGCTACACCTTC | CASSSTGTGYGYTF | TRBJ1-2 | TRBD1 | TRBV5-1 | NA
TGTGCCAGCAGCTCGGACAGGGACTATGGCTACACCTTC | CASSSDRDYGYTF | TRBJ1-2 | TRBD1 | TRBV27 | NA
TGTGCCAGCAGTTCTTGGGCCTCTGGAAACACCATATATTTT | CASSSWASGNTIYF | TRBJ1-3 | NA | TRBV27 | NA
TGTGCCAGTAGTGACCTCCGGACACCCACTTTGAACACTGAAGCTTTCTTT | CASSDLRTPTLNTEAFF | TRBJ1-1 | NA | TRBV19 | NA
TGTGCCAGCAGCTTACAACTAGCGGGAGGGAATGAGCAGTTCTTC | CASSLQLAGGNEQFF | TRBJ2-1 | TRBD2 | TRBV7-9 | NA
TGTGCCAGCAGTCTGGGACTAGCGGACTACAATGAGCAGTTCTTC | CASSLGLADYNEQFF | TRBJ2-1 | TRBD2 | TRBV6-4 | NA
TGCAGTGCTTCTCCGGGATCTGAAGCTTTCTTT | CSASPGSEAFF | TRBJ1-1 | NA | TRBV20-1 | NA
TGTGCCAGCAGCCCTGGTGAGGGGGCGAGGGACTATGGCTACACCTTC | CASSPGEGARDYGYTF | TRBJ1-2 | TRBD1 | TRBV5-6 | NA
TGTGCCTCCCAAGGTGGGGGCACTAATGAAAAACTGTTTTTT | CASQGGGTNEKLFF | TRBJ1-4 | NA | TRBV6-5 | NA
TGTGCCACCAGTGACACCCGATCTTTAGCGGGATCGAACACCGGGGAGCTGTTTTTT | CATSDTRSLAGSNTGELFF | TRBJ2-2 | TRBD2 | TRBV24-1 | few
TGTGCCAGCAGCCAAGTTACAGGGGTTAATGAAAAACTGTTTTTT | CASSQVTGVNEKLFF | TRBJ1-4 | TRBD1 | TRBV3-1/TRBV3-2 | NA
TGCGCCAGCAGCTTGAAAGGACAGGGGATTAACGGAAAAGCTAACTATGGCTACACCTTC | CASSLKGQGINGKANYGYTF | TRBJ1-2 | TRBD1 | TRBV5-1 | NA
TGTGCCATCAGTGAAACTAGCTCCTACAATGAGCAGTTCTTC | CAISETSSYNEQFF | TRBJ2-1 | NA | TRBV10-3 | NA
TGTGCCAGCTCACCACTTAGCCCCAAAGGATTCTACAATGAGCAGTTCTTC | CASSPLSPKGFYNEQFF | TRBJ2-1 | NA | TRBV18 | once
TGTGCCAGCAGCGCCAGGGGGCTCGGAGAAAAACTGTTTTTT | CASSARGLGEKLFF | TRBJ1-4 | TRBD1 | TRBV5-4 | NA
TGCGCCAGCAGTGCGACAGGGCGCGACACCGGGGAGCTGTTTTTT | CASSATGRDTGELFF | TRBJ2-2 | TRBD1 | TRBV10-2 | NA
TGTGCCAGTAGCGATCAGGGGGGCAATCAGCCCCAGCATTTT | CASSDQGGNQPQHF | TRBJ1-5 | TRBD1 | TRBV19 | NA
TGTGCCACCAGCAGGGTACTAGAGTCCTACGAGCAGTACTTC | CATSRVLESYEQYF | TRBJ2-7 | NA | TRBV15 | few